This is a list of T cell receptor beta chains from one sample in a study of T cell repertoires in cytomegalovirus infection. MiXCR, run by TCRdb on the reads, gives a single entry per CDR3 protein. The table records roughly 720,000 distinct CDR3 sequences, roughly 36% of them present only once. The specimen sequenced was PBMCs. Receptors were obtained from a human donor in good health (CMV status not recorded). Some clones in this sample may be carry-over from other donors' samples. Each CDR3 is given with its conserved first and last residue. D genes are given only for firm matches. Clone size is given for some rows only: seen once, a few or many times, or a class if the clone is expanded.

NA,15,TRBJ1-2,NA,TRBV19,CASSMYDRKNYGYTF,TGTGCCAGTAGTATGTACGACCGGAAGAACTATGGCTACACCTTC
NA,17,TRBJ1-1,TRBD1,TRBV11-1,CASSLGLGQGASTEAFF,TGTGCCAGCAGCTTAGGACTTGGGCAGGGGGCGAGCACTGAAGCTTTCTTT
NA,15,TRBJ1-1,NA,TRBV5-1,CASRRDAAPNTEAFF,TGCGCCAGTAGACGGGACGCCGCACCGAACACTGAAGCTTTCTTT
NA,15,TRBJ1-2,NA,TRBV5-1,CASSPDPGSRYGYTF,TGCGCCAGCAGCCCAGACCCCGGGTCAAGGTATGGCTACACCTTC
NA,17,TRBJ2-7,TRBD2,TRBV12-3/TRBV12-4,CASSQTRTSGSSYEQYF,TGTGCCAGCAGCCAAACGAGAACTAGCGGTTCTTCCTACGAGCAGTACTTC
NA,13,TRBJ2-7,NA,TRBV7-9,CASSLPPSYEQYF,TGTGCCAGCAGCTTACCACCGTCCTACGAGCAGTACTTC
few,14,TRBJ1-2,NA,TRBV25-1,CASSADRKGYGYTF,TGTGCCAGCAGTGCGGACCGAAAGGGCTATGGCTACACCTTC
few,16,TRBJ1-1,TRBD1,TRBV20-1,CSARGMGQLLNTEAFF,TGCAGTGCTAGAGGCATGGGACAGCTCTTGAACACTGAAGCTTTCTTT
few,17,TRBJ2-3,TRBD2,TRBV18,CASSPFVASGSTDTQYF,TGTGCCAGCTCACCATTTGTGGCTAGCGGGAGTACAGATACGCAGTATTTT
NA,20,TRBJ2-5,TRBD2,TRBV14,CASSQDRVTSGYWGQETQYF,TGTGCCAGCAGCCAAGATCGGGTGACTAGCGGGTACTGGGGGCAAGAGACCCAGTACTTC
NA,15,TRBJ2-3,TRBD1,TRBV6-5,CASRPPGQGGNTQYF,TGTGCCAGCAGACCCCCGGGACAGGGTGGTAATACGCAGTATTTT
few,15,TRBJ1-5,NA,TRBV28,CASSLSAQGGQPQHF,TGTGCCAGCAGTTTAAGTGCCCAGGGCGGGCAGCCCCAGCATTTT
few,13,TRBJ2-3,NA,TRBV28,CASSSGHTDTQYF,TGTGCCAGCAGTTCGGGACACACAGATACGCAGTATTTT
NA,13,TRBJ1-1,NA,TRBV25-1,CASSESLDTEAFF,TGTGCCAGCAGTGAATCCTTAGACACTGAAGCTTTCTTT
NA,15,TRBJ1-2,NA,TRBV6-5,CASSYHPSGVTGYTF,TGTGCCAGCAGTTACCACCCATCTGGGGTAACTGGCTACACCTTC
NA,13,TRBJ1-5,NA,TRBV6-8,CASSNDPIQPQHF,TGTGCCAGCAGCAACGACCCTATTCAGCCCCAGCATTTT
NA,16,TRBJ2-7,NA,TRBV27,CASSPSLGAASYEQYF,TGTGCCAGCAGTCCCAGTTTAGGGGCAGCCTCCTACGAGCAGTACTTC
many,13,TRBJ1-5,NA,TRBV15,CATRGLGGQPQHF,TGTGCCACCAGGGGGCTAGGGGGTCAGCCCCAGCATTTT
once,14,TRBJ1-6,TRBD1,TRBV12-3/TRBV12-4,CASSLDGQGAPLHF,TGTGCCAGCAGCCTCGACGGACAGGGGGCACCCCTCCACTTT
NA,13,TRBJ1-4,NA,TRBV4-1,CASSQELGEKLFF,TGCGCCAGCAGCCAGGAACTTGGTGAAAAACTGTTTTTT
few,12,TRBJ1-1,TRBD1,TRBV11-1,CASSRDRVRAFF,TGTGCCAGCAGCAGAGACAGGGTCCGAGCTTTCTTT
many,14,TRBJ2-7,TRBD2,TRBV7-2,CASSQLAGVHEQYF,TGTGCCAGCAGCCAACTAGCGGGAGTGCACGAGCAGTACTTC
NA,14,TRBJ1-1,TRBD1,TRBV28,CASSPLRGPTEAFF,TGTGCCAGCAGCCCATTGAGGGGGCCAACTGAAGCTTTCTTT
many,17,TRBJ2-7,TRBD1,TRBV12-3/TRBV12-4,CASSPTAGQGFSYEQYF,TGTGCCAGCAGCCCAACGGCGGGACAGGGATTCTCCTACGAGCAGTACTTC
NA,15,TRBJ2-2,TRBD2,TRBV29-1,CSVVLAGGNTGELFF,TGCAGCGTCGTACTAGCGGGAGGGAACACCGGGGAGCTGTTTTTT
NA,15,TRBJ2-3,TRBD2,TRBV7-6,CASSLTSGETDTQYF,TGTGCCAGCAGCTTAACTAGCGGGGAGACAGATACGCAGTATTTT
few,15,TRBJ1-2,TRBD1,TRBV7-2,CASSPDRGGLNGYTF,TGTGCCAGCAGCCCGGACAGGGGAGGATTGAATGGCTACACCTTC